The T cell receptor (beta chain) under discussion was sequenced for a study of cytomegalovirus exposure and HLA in healthy donors. This PCR relied on a set of 60 Vbeta primers and 13 Jbeta primers. Repertoires were generated with immunoSEQ multiplex PCR, while TCRdb's copy carries only in-frame clones and drops some. Of just over 150,000 clones listed, roughly 73% are singletons. Sequencing was carried out using PBMCs. The source of this sequence is a woman between 25 and 40 years old in good health and CMV-seronegative.

CDR3 bases: TGTGCCAGCAGCTTAGAACCTGCGGGGAACACTGAAGCTTTCTTT. Its protein is CASSLEPAGNTEAFF. This chain joins TRBV7-9 and TRBJ1-1, with D unclear. Trimming took off 1 base at V and 1 base at J, with 10 bases between the two ends. This CDR3 comprises 15 residues. The germline CDR1 and CDR2 sequences are SEHNR and FQNEAQ (reference sequence).